This T cell receptor (beta chain) was captured in a study of blood T cell repertoires in COVID-19. Overall study context: The United States, Italy and Spain provided the acute and convalescent COVID-19 samples. T cells, B-cell-depleted T cells, or PBMCs provided the cDNA or gDNA that served as material.

The length of the CDR3 is 12 residues. The germline gives CDR1 SGHTA, CDR2 FQGNSA. V dropped 3 bases and J dropped 11 bases, with 8 bases sitting between them. Authors' analysis steps: Estimation of nucleated cell counts was performed using reference gene primer amplification. Method: immunoSEQ multiplex PCR; TCRdb's copy keeps in-frame clones and lacks some. V and J calls and clone size follow that table, whereas D and trimming were derived from the DNA. The table includes roughly 250,000 clones, around 90% detected once. The clonotype was recovered from a man aged 55 to 70 who had recovered from COVID-19. The sample was peripheral blood. The chain carries TRBV7-2 and TRBJ1-6, with D uncertain. CDR3 coding DNA: TGTGCCAGCAGCTTGACTACACCACCCCTCCACTTT. Protein sequence: CASSLTTPPLHF.